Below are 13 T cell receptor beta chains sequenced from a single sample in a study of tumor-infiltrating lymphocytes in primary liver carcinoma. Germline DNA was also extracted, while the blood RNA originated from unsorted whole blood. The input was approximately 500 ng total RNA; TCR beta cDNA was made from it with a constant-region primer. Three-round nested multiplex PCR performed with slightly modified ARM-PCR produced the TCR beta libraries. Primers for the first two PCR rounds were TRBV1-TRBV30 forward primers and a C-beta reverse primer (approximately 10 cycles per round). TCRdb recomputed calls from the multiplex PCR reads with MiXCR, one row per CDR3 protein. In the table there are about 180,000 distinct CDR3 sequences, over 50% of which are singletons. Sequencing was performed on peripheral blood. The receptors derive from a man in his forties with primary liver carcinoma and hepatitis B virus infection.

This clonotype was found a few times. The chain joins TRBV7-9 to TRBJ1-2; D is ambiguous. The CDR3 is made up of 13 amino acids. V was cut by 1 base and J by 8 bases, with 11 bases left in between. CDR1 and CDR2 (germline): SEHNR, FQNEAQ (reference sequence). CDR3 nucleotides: TGTGCCAGCAGCTTAGGGCAGTCGTTCGGCTACACCTTC. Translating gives CASSLGQSFGYTF.

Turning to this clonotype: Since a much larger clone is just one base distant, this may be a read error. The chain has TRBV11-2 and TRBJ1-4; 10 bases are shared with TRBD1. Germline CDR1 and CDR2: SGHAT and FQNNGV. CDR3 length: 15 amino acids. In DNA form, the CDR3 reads TGTGCCAGCAGACAACCCGGGACAGGGGATGAAAAACTGCTTTTT. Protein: CASRQPGTGDEKLLF.

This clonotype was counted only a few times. The CDR3 loop is CASSPDRAGQPQHF. The DNA for the CDR3 is TGTGCCAGCAGTCCGGACAGGGCGGGTCAGCCCCAGCATTTT. The chain links TRBV6-6 to TRBJ1-5; 8 bases align to TRBD1. This CDR3 has 14 amino acids. Germline-derived CDR1 and CDR2 are MNHNY and SVGAGI (reference sequence). The trim removed 5 bases at V and 6 bases at J, leaving 6 bases unmatched.

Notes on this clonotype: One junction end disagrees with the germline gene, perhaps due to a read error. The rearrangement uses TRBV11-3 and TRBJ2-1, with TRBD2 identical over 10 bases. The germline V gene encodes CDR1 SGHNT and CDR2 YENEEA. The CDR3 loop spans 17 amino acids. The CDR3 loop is CASILGGSSGGYNEQFF. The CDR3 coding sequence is TGTGCCAGCATCTTAGGTGGGTCTAGCGGGGGTTACAATGAGCAGTTCTTC.

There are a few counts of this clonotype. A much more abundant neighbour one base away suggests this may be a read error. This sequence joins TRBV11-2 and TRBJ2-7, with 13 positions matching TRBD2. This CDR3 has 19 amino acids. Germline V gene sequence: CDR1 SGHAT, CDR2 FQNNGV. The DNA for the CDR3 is TGTGCCAGCAGCACTTCCGGGACTAGCGGGATAGGCCCCTCCTACGAGCAGCACTTC. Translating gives CASSTSGTSGIGPSYEQHF. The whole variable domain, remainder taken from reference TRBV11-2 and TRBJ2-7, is EAGVAQSPRYKIIEKRQSVAFWCNPISGHATLYWYQQILGQGPKLLIQFQNNGVVDDSQLPKDRFSAERLKGVDSTLKIQPAKLEDSAVYLCASSTSGTSGIGPSYEQHFGPGTRLTVT.

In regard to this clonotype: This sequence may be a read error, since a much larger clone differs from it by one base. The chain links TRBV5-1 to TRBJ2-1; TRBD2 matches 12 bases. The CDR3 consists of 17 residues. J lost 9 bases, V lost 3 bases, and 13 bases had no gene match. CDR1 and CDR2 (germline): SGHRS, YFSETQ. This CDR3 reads CASSSVGLAGSGGEQFF. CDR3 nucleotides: TGCGCCAGCAGCTCGGTAGGACTAGCGGGATCCGGGGGTGAGCAGTTCTTC.

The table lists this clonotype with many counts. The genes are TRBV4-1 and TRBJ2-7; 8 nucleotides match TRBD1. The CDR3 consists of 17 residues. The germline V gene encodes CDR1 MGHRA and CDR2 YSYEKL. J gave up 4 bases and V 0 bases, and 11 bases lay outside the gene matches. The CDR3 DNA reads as TGCGCCAGCAGCCAAGACAAATGGCAGGGGGCGCGGTACGAGCAGTACTTC. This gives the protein CASSQDKWQGARYEQYF.

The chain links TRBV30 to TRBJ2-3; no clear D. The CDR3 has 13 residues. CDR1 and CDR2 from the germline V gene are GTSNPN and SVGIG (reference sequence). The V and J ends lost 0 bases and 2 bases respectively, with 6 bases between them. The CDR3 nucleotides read TGTGCCTGGAGTGTTTTAGCCACAGATACGCAGTATTTT. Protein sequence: CAWSVLATDTQYF.

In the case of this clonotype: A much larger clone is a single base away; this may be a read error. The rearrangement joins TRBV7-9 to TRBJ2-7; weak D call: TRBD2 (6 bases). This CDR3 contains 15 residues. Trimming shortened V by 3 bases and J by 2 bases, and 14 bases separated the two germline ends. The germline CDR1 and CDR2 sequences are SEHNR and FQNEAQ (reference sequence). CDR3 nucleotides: TGTGCCAGCAGCTTCTACGGCGGGGATACCTACGAGCAGTACTTC. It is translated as CASSFYGGDTYEQYF. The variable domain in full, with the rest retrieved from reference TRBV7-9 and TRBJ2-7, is DTGVSQNPRHKITKRGQNVTFRCDPISEHNRLYWYRQTLGQGPEFLTYFQNEAQLEKSRLLSDRFSAERPKGSFSTLEIQRTEQGDSAMYLCASSFYGGDTYEQYFGPGTRLTVT.

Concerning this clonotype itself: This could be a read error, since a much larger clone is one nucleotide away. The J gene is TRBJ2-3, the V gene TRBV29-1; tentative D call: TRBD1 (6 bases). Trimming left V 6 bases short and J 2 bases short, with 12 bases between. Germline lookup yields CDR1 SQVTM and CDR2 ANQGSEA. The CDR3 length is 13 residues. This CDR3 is CSVWTVITDTQYF. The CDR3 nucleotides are TGCAGCGTATGGACAGTCATCACAGATACGCAGTATTTT.

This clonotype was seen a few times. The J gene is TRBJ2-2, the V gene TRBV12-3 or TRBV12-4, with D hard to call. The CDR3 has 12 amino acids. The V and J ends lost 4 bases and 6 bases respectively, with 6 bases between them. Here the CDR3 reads CASSSPPGELFF. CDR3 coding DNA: TGTGCCAGCAGTTCCCCACCCGGGGAGCTGTTTTTT.

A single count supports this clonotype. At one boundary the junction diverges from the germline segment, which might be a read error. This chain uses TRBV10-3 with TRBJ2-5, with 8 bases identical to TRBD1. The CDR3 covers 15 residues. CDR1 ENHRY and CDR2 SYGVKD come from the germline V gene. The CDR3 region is CVIRGNQGAGETQYF. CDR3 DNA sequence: TGTGTCATCAGAGGAAACCAGGGGGCTGGAGAGACCCAGTACTTC.

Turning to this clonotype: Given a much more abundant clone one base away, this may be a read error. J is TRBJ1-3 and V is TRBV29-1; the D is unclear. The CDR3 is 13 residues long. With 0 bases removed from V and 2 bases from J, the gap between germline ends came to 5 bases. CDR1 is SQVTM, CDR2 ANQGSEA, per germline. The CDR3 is CSVEDPAGNTIYF. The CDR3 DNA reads TGCAGCGTTGAAGATCCTGCTGGAAACACCATATATTTT.